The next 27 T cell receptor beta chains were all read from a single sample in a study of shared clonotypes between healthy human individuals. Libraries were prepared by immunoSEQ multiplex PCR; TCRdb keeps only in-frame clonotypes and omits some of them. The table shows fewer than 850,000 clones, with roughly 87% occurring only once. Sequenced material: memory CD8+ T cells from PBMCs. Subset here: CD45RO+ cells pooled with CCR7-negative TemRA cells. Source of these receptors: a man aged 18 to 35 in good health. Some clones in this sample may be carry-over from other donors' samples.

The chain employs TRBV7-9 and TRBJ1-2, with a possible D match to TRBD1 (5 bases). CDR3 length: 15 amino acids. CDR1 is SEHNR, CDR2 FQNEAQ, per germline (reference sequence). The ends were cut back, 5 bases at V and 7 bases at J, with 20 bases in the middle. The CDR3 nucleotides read TGTGCCAGCAGCATATCCGGGACCCACATGCCTGGCTACACCTTC. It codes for CASSISGTHMPGYTF.

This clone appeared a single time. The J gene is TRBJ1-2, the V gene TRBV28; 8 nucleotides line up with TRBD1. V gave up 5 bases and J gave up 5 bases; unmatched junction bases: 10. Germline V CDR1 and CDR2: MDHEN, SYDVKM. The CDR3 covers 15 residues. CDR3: CASSLYRQGFYGYTF. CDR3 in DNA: TGTGCCAGCAGTCTTTACCGACAGGGGTTTTATGGCTACACCTTC.

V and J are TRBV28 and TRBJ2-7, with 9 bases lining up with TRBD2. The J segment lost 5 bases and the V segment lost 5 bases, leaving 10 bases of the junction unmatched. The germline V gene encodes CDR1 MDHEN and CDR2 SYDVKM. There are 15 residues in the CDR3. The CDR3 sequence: CASSPLGLAVDEQYF. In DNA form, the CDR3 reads TGTGCCAGCAGTCCACTGGGACTAGCAGTCGACGAGCAGTACTTC.

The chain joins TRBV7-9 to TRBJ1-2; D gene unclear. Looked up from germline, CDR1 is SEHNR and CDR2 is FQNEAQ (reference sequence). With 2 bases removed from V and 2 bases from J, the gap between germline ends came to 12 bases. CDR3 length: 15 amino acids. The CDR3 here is CASSLSLALNYGYTF. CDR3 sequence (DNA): TGTGCCAGCAGCTTATCCCTAGCCTTGAACTATGGCTACACCTTC.

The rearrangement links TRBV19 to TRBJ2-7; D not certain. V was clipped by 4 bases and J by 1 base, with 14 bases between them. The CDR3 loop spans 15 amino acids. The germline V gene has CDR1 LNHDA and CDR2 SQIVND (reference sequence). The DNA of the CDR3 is TGTGCCAGTAGTACCCGAGTAGGTGGATCCTACGAGCAGTACTTC. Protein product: CASSTRVGGSYEQYF.

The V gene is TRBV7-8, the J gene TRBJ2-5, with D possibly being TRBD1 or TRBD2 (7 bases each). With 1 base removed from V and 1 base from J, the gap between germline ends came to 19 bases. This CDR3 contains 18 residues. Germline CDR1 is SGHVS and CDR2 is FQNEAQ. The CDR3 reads CASSLDFRGLAAQETQYF. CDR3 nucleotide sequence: TGTGCCAGCAGCTTAGATTTTAGGGGGCTAGCGGCCCAAGAGACCCAGTACTTC.

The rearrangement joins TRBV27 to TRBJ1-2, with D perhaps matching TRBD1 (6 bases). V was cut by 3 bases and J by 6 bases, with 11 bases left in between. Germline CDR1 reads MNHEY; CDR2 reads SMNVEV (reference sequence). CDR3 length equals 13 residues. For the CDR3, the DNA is TGTGCCAGCAGTTTCCTCAGGGGCGATGGCTACACCTTC. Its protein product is CASSFLRGDGYTF.

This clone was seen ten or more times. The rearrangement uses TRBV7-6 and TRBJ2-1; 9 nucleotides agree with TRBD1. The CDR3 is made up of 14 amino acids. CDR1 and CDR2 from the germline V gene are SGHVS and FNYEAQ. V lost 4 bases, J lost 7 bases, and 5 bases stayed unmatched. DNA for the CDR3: TGTGCCAGCAGCTCCGGGACAGGGCTTAATGAGCAGTTCTTC. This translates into CASSSGTGLNEQFF. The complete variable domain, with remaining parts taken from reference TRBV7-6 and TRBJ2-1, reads GAGVSQSPRYKVTKRGQDVALRCDPISGHVSLYWYRQALGQGPEFLTYFNYEAQQDKSGLPNDRFSAERPEGSISTLTIQRTEQRDSAMYRCASSSGTGLNEQFFGPGTRLTVL.

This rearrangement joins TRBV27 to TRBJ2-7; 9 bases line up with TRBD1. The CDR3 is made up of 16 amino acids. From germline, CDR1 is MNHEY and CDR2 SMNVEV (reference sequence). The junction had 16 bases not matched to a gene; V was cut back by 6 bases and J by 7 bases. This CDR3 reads CASSPGSGTGTPEQYF. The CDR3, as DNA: TGTGCCAGCAGCCCAGGGTCCGGGACAGGGACCCCTGAGCAGTACTTC.

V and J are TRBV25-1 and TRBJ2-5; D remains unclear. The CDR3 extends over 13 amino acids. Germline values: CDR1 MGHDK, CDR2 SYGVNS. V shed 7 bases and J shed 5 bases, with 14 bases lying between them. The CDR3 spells CASIKGLGETQYF. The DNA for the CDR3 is TGTGCCAGCATTAAGGGTTTAGGGGAGACCCAGTACTTC.

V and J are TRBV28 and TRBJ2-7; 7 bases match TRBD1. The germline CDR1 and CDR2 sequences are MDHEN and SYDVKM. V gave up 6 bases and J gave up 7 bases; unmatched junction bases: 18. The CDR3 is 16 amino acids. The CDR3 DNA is TGTGCCAGCAGCCCTCCAAACCCGGACAGGAATGAGGAGCAGTACTTC. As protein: CASSPPNPDRNEEQYF.

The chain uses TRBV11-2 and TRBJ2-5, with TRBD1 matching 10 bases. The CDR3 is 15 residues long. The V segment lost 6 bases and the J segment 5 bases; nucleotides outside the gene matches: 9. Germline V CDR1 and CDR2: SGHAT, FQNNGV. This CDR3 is CASRGGTGERETQYF. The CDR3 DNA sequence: TGTGCCAGCAGGGGGGGGACAGGGGAGCGGGAGACCCAGTACTTC.

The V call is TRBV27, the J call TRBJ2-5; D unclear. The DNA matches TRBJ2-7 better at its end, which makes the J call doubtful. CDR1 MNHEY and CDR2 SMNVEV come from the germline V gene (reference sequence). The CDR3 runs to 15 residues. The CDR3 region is CASSLSNRAHYEQYF. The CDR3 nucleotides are TGTGCCAGCAGTTTATCGAACAGAGCACACTACGAGCAGTACTTC.

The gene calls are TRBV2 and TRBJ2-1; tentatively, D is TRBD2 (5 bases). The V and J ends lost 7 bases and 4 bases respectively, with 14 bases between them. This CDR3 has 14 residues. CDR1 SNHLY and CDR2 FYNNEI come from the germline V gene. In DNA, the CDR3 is TGTGCCAGCAATCTCGGAGGATCTTACAATGAGCAGTTCTTC. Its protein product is CASNLGGSYNEQFF.

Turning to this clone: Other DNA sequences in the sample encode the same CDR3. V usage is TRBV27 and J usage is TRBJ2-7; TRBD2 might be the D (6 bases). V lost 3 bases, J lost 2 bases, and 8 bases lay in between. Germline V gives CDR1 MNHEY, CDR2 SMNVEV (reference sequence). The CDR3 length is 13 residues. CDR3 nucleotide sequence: TGTGCCAGCAGTTTGCGGGGCGCCTACGAGCAGTACTTC. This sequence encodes CASSLRGAYEQYF.

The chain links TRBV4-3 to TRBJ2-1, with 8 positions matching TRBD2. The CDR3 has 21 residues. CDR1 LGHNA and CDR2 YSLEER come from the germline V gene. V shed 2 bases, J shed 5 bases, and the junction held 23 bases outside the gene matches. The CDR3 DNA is TGCGCCAGCAGCCAAACAGGCCCGGGACTAGGCCCCCAGCGTTCGAACAATGAGCAGTTCTTC. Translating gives CASSQTGPGLGPQRSNNEQFF.

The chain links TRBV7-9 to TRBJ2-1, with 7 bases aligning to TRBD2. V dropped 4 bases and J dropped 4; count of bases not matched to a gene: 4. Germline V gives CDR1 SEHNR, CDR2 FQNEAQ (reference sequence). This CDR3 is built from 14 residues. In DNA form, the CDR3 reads TGTGCCAGCAGCTCGCTAGCGGTTTACAATGAGCAGTTCTTC. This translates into CASSSLAVYNEQFF.

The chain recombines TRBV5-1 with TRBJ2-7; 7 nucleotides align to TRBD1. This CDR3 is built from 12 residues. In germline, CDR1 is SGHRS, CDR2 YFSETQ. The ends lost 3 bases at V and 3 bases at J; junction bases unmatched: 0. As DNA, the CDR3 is TGCGCCAGCAGCTGGACAGGCTACGAGCAGTACTTC. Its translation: CASSWTGYEQYF.

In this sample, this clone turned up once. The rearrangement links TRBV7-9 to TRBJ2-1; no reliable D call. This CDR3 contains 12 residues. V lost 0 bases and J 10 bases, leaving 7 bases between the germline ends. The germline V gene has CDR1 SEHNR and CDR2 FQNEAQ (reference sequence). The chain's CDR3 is CASSLAGREQFF. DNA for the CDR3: TGTGCCAGCAGCTTAGCGGGAAGGGAGCAGTTCTTC.

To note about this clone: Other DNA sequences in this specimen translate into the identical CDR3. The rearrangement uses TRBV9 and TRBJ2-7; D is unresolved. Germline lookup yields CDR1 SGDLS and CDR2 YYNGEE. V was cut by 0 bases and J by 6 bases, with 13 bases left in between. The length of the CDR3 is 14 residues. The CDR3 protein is CASSVGAAPGEQYF. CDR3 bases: TGTGCCAGCAGCGTAGGGGCAGCACCGGGCGAGCAGTACTTC.

The CDR3 protein is CASSLLPPIYTGAYGYTF. CDR3 sequence (DNA): TGTGCCAGCAGTTTACTCCCCCCAATTTATACAGGGGCCTATGGCTACACCTTC. The chain links TRBV27 to TRBJ1-2; the match to TRBD1 covers 7 bases. Per the germline V gene, CDR1 is MNHEY and CDR2 is SMNVEV (reference sequence). This CDR3 has 18 residues. Germline trimming cut 2 bases from V and 4 bases from J; bases unmatched to any gene: 16.

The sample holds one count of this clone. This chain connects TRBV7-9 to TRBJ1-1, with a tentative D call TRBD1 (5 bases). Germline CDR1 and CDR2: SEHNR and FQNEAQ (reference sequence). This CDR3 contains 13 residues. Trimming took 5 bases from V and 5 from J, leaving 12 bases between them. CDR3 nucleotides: TGTGCCAGCAGCCCCAACGAGGGGACTGAAGCTTTCTTT. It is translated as CASSPNEGTEAFF. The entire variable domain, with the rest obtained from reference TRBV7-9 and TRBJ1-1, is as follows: DTGVSQNPRHKITKRGQNVTFRCDPISEHNRLYWYRQTLGQGPEFLTYFQNEAQLEKSRLLSDRFSAERPKGSFSTLEIQRTEQGDSAMYLCASSPNEGTEAFFGQGTRLTVV.

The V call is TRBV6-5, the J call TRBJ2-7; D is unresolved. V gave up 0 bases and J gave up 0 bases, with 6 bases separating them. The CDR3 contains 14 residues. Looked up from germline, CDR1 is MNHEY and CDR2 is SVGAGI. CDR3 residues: CASSYSARSYEQYF. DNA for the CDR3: TGTGCCAGCAGTTACTCGGCCCGCTCCTACGAGCAGTACTTC.

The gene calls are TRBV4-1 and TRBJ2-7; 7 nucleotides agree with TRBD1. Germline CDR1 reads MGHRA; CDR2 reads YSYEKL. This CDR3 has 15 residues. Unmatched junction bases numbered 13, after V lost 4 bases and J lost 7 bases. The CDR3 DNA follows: TGCGCCAGCAGCCCAGGGGGATGGGGTTGGAGTGAGCAGTACTTC. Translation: CASSPGGWGWSEQYF.

CDR3 DNA: TGTGCCAGCAGACCCGTCCGGGACAGGACCTACGAGCAGTACTTC. Protein sequence: CASRPVRDRTYEQYF. V is TRBV6-6 and J is TRBJ2-7; 8 nucleotides line up with TRBD1. V shed 6 bases, J shed 2 bases, and the junction held 9 bases outside the gene matches. The CDR3 sequence is 15 residues long. Germline V lookup: CDR1 MNHNY, CDR2 SVGAGI (reference sequence).

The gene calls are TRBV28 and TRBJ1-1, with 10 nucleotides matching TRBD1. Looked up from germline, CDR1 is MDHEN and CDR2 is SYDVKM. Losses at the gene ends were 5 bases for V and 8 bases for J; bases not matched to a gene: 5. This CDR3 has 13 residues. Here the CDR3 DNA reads TGTGCCAGCAGTACCCGGACAGGGGGGGAAGCTTTCTTT. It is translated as CASSTRTGGEAFF.

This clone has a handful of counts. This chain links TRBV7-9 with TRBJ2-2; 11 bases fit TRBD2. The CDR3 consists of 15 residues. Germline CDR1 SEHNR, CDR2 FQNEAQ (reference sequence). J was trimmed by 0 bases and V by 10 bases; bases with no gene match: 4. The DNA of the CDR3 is TGTGCCAACTCGGGACTAGCGGCGAACACCGGGGAGCTGTTTTTT. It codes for CANSGLAANTGELFF.